Below, 30 T cell receptor beta chains from the same sample are listed, as sequenced in a study of identical twins. TCRdb re-called the 5' RACE reads with MiXCR, one entry per CDR3 protein. This sample has over 600,000 distinct CDR3 sequences; around 20% occur once, and the top ten carry approximately 4.3%. These data also formed part of another study, on T cells expressing NK-cell markers.

Sequences were obtained from PBMCs. These receptors were collected from a young woman in good health.

This clonotype occurred a few times. The rearrangement uses TRBV3-1 and TRBJ2-7; 7 nucleotides align to TRBD1. The CDR3 extends over 14 amino acids. Trimming removed 1 base from V and 5 bases from J; junction bases left unmatched: 5. The germline CDR1 and CDR2 sequences are LGHDT and YNNKEL (reference sequence). The CDR3 reads CASSQGYRGHEQYF. CDR3 bases: TGTGCCAGCAGCCAAGGATACAGGGGCCACGAGCAGTACTTC.

DNA of the CDR3: TGCGCCAGCACCGGGGCCCCCAATGAGCAGTTCTTC. As protein: CASTGAPNEQFF. The V and J genes are TRBV10-2 and TRBJ2-1; the D gene could be TRBD1 or TRBD2 (5 bases each). The CDR3 loop spans 12 amino acids. The germline V and J ends were trimmed by 7 bases and 6 bases, with 10 bases remaining between them. CDR1 is WSHSY and CDR2 is SAAADI in the germline V gene.

This clonotype was found a few times. This chain uses TRBV15 with TRBJ2-2; no clear D gene. Per germline, CDR1 LNHNV and CDR2 YYDKDF (reference sequence). V was pared by 1 base and J by 7 bases, with 4 bases between. The CDR3 spans 12 residues. CDR3 protein: CATSRGYGELFF. CDR3 nucleotide sequence: TGTGCCACCAGCAGAGGGTACGGGGAGCTGTTTTTT.

V gene TRBV10-2 combines with J gene TRBJ2-7; 9 positions agree with TRBD2. Germline values: CDR1 WSHSY, CDR2 SAAADI. The junction had 10 bases not matched to a gene; V was cut back by 0 bases and J by 4 bases. CDR3 size: 17 residues. The CDR3 nucleotides are TGCGCCAGCAGTGAGTCTGGTGTGGGTAGCGGGAGTTACGAGCAGTACTTC. Amino acids: CASSESGVGSGSYEQYF.

This clonotype was picked up many times. The J gene is TRBJ2-3, the V gene TRBV20-1; 9 nucleotides line up with TRBD2. The CDR3 consists of 17 residues. Germline CDR1 reads DFQATT; CDR2 reads SNEGSKA (reference sequence). Unmatched junction bases numbered 12, after V lost 3 bases and J lost 2 bases. CDR3 protein: CSAREAGGALFTDTQYF. The CDR3, as DNA: TGCAGTGCTAGGGAAGCGGGAGGCGCACTTTTCACAGATACGCAGTATTTT.

This chain connects TRBV11-1 to TRBJ2-7; D possibly corresponds to TRBD2 (6 bases). Germline CDR1 reads SGHAT; CDR2 reads FQDESV (reference sequence). Trimming took off 2 bases at V and 3 bases at J, with 14 bases between the two ends. CDR3 length: 15 residues. The CDR3 bases are TGTGCCAGCAGCTTAAGCGGGCGTCAGGACTACGAGCAGTACTTC. This translates into CASSLSGRQDYEQYF.

This clonotype was detected a few times. The rearrangement joins TRBV10-3 to TRBJ2-5; D perhaps matches TRBD1 (6 bases). Germline lookup yields CDR1 ENHRY and CDR2 SYGVKD. V lost 4 bases to trimming and J lost 5 bases, with 11 bases between them. CDR3 length equals 13 residues. CDR3 region: CAISVGRGETQYF. The CDR3 nucleotides are TGTGCCATCAGTGTGGGCAGGGGCGAGACCCAGTACTTC.

The rearrangement uses TRBV6-5 and TRBJ1-2; D unclear. Trimming took off 0 bases at V and 1 base at J, with 9 bases between the two ends. CDR3 length: 15 residues. Germline CDR1 MNHEY, CDR2 SVGAGI. CDR3: CASSYSVNLNYGYTF. CDR3 nucleotides: TGTGCCAGCAGTTACTCCGTTAACCTTAACTATGGCTACACCTTC.

J is TRBJ2-7 and V is TRBV6-5; D tentatively fits TRBD1 or TRBD2 (5 bases each). The CDR3 is 14 residues long. Germline V gene sequence: CDR1 MNHEY, CDR2 SVGAGI. Trimming took off 2 bases at V and 2 bases at J, with 10 bases between the two ends. CDR3 region: CASSYLGPAYEQYF. The CDR3 nucleotides are TGTGCCAGCAGTTACCTGGGACCGGCCTACGAGCAGTACTTC.

This clonotype was counted many times. The chain is built from TRBV12-3 or TRBV12-4 and TRBJ2-2; D gene unclear. Trimming left V 5 bases short and J 6 bases short, with 13 bases between. CDR3 length: 14 amino acids. CDR3 in DNA: TGTGCCAGCAGTCCCAGCGCGGACGCCGGGGAGCTGTTTTTT. Encoded protein: CASSPSADAGELFF.

On this clonotype itself: A read error may account for a junction end that differs from germline. The genes are TRBV6-5 and TRBJ1-5; 10 nucleotides line up with TRBD1. Germline CDR1 reads MNHEY; CDR2 reads SVGAGI. The CDR3 has 18 residues. CDR3 residues: CASSNSEGTGVPNQPQHF. Written as DNA, the CDR3 is TGTGCCAGCAGTAACTCTGAAGGGACAGGGGTTCCCAATCAGCCCCAGCATTTT.

This clonotype was detected ten times or more. V is TRBV11-2 and J is TRBJ2-7, with 7 bases that match TRBD1. The CDR3 sequence is 16 residues long. V was pared by 2 bases and J by 2 bases, with 9 bases of the junction left unmatched. Germline-derived CDR1 and CDR2 are SGHAT and FQNNGV. CDR3 sequence (DNA): TGTGCCAGCAGCTTATCCTCGACAGGGTGGCCCTACGAGCAGTACTTC. Its protein is CASSLSSTGWPYEQYF.

This clonotype was recorded a few times. The V gene is TRBV3-1, the J gene TRBJ2-5; 12 bases align to TRBD2. Germline CDR1 LGHDT, CDR2 YNNKEL (reference sequence). The ends lost 1 base at V and 3 bases at J; junction bases unmatched: 9. The CDR3 has 18 residues. The DNA for the CDR3 is TGTGCCAGCAGCCAAGCCCTGGCTAGCGGGGGGGTGGAAGAGACCCAGTACTTC. Its protein is CASSQALASGGVEETQYF.

The rearrangement uses TRBV12-3 or TRBV12-4 and TRBJ2-2; 10 positions match TRBD1. The junction had 5 bases not matched to a gene; V was cut back by 7 bases and J by 3 bases. CDR3 length: 15 amino acids. The CDR3 reads CASKRTGGYTGELFF. The CDR3 region has the DNA TGTGCCAGCAAACGGACAGGGGGGTACACCGGGGAGCTGTTTTTT.

A few counts support this clonotype. The chain joins TRBV20-1 to TRBJ2-7, with D unclear. Trimming left V 1 base short and J 5 bases short, with 9 bases between. This CDR3 is built from 12 residues. Germline CDR1 is DFQATT and CDR2 is SNEGSKA (reference sequence). The CDR3 sequence: CSARAGTNEQYF. The CDR3 DNA reads as TGCAGTGCTAGAGCTGGAACCAACGAGCAGTACTTC.

This clonotype showed up just a few times. The J gene is TRBJ2-1, the V gene TRBV12-3 or TRBV12-4; 9 bases match TRBD1. Trimming cost V 5 bases and J 0 bases; bases outside gene matches: 5. CDR3 length equals 16 residues. CDR3 sequence reads: CASSTGTGSSYNEQFF. The DNA of the CDR3 is TGTGCCAGCAGTACTGGGACAGGGAGCTCCTACAATGAGCAGTTCTTC.

This clonotype has a handful of counts. The chain is built from TRBV6-5 and TRBJ2-3, with a tentative D call TRBD2 (5 bases). Germline V gene lookup returns CDR1 MNHEY and CDR2 SVGAGI. Trimming removed 4 bases from V and 3 bases from J, with 20 bases in between. The CDR3 covers 17 residues. The CDR3 region has the DNA TGTGCCAGCAGTTCTCCCGGGGAGATCGGTCGGACAGATACGCAGTATTTT. It translates to CASSSPGEIGRTDTQYF.

This clonotype was observed at least ten times. The rearrangement links TRBV12-3 or TRBV12-4 to TRBJ2-5, with TRBD2 matching 7 bases. The CDR3 extends over 15 amino acids. J was trimmed by 3 bases and V by 5 bases; bases with no gene match: 9. This CDR3 reads CASSRVGAGKETQYF. The CDR3 region has the DNA TGTGCCAGCAGTCGCGTGGGAGCGGGGAAAGAGACCCAGTACTTC.

The sample holds a few counts of this clonotype. The chain employs TRBV9 and TRBJ2-5; D is perhaps TRBD2 (6 bases). From germline, CDR1 is SGDLS and CDR2 YYNGEE. The V end was cut by 4 bases, the J end by 3 bases, with 19 bases between. This CDR3 spans 16 amino acids. The CDR3 DNA reads TGTGCCAGCAGCCTCCGACCTCTAGCGTTTGAAGAGACCCAGTACTTC. Its translation is CASSLRPLAFEETQYF.

This clonotype was detected a few times. CDR3 DNA sequence: TGTGCCAGCAACTCCCTGGGAGAGGGGGAGGGGGGTGAGCAGTTCTTC. The encoded protein is CASNSLGEGEGGEQFF. The V call is TRBV12-3 or TRBV12-4, the J call TRBJ2-1, with a possible D match to TRBD2 (7 bases). The CDR3 has 16 amino acids. V gave up 7 bases and J gave up 9 bases, with 25 bases separating them.

The chain recombines TRBV6-2 or TRBV6-3 with TRBJ2-3, with 9 bases matching TRBD2. Germline assignment: CDR1 MNHEY and CDR2 SVGEGT. CDR3 length: 14 residues. V was clipped by 6 bases and J by 7 bases; unmatched bases: 8. CDR3 sequence reads: CASRTAGGPHTQYF. DNA for the CDR3: TGTGCCAGCAGGACCGCGGGAGGGCCACATACGCAGTATTTT.

This clonotype showed up many times. The chain couples TRBV12-3 or TRBV12-4 to TRBJ1-1, with D unclear. The V and J ends lost 5 bases and 5 bases respectively, with 9 bases between them. The CDR3 extends over 12 amino acids. In nucleotides, the CDR3 is TGTGCCAGCAGTCCCTCGGGGACTGAAGCTTTCTTT. It codes for CASSPSGTEAFF.

This clonotype has a count of ten or more. The rearrangement joins TRBV9 to TRBJ2-3; TRBD1 might be the D (5 bases). V was shortened by 0 bases and J by 1 base, with 6 bases between the two germline ends. Germline V gives CDR1 SGDLS, CDR2 YYNGEE. CDR3 length equals 14 residues. Here the CDR3 DNA reads TGTGCCAGCAGCGTAGAAGGGGGCACAGATACGCAGTATTTT. Its translation: CASSVEGGTDTQYF.

The chain links TRBV7-2 to TRBJ2-7; D is possibly TRBD1 (6 bases). Trimming cost V 5 bases and J 0 bases, with 14 bases left between them. There are 15 residues in the CDR3. Looked up from germline, CDR1 is SGHTA and CDR2 is FQGNSA. In DNA form, the CDR3 reads TGTGCCAGCAGCGCCCGGGACACTTCCTCCTACGAGCAGTACTTC. It codes for CASSARDTSSYEQYF.

This chain links TRBV12-3 or TRBV12-4 with TRBJ2-1, with D perhaps TRBD2 (6 bases). V lost 5 bases and J lost 3, with 11 bases in between. The CDR3 totals 14 residues. Here the CDR3 reads CASSRRADYNEQFF. The CDR3 DNA is TGTGCCAGCAGTCGGAGGGCCGACTACAATGAGCAGTTCTTC.

The gene calls are TRBV20-1 and TRBJ2-1, with 12 bases that match TRBD2. The length of the CDR3 is 13 residues. Germline CDR1 is DFQATT and CDR2 is SNEGSKA (reference sequence). With 2 bases clipped from V and 15 bases from J, the junction kept 8 bases outside the gene matches. This chain's CDR3 is CSARHLAGGDGFF. CDR3 sequence (DNA): TGCAGTGCTAGACACCTAGCGGGAGGGGATGGGTTCTTC.

Only a few counts were recorded for this clonotype. This sequence joins TRBV2 and TRBJ1-5; 8 bases are shared with TRBD1. J gave up 2 bases and V 7 bases, and 10 bases lay outside the gene matches. Germline lookup yields CDR1 SNHLY and CDR2 FYNNEI. The CDR3 totals 16 residues. CDR3 nucleotide sequence: TGTGCCAGCACCCAGGACAGGGCGTCGGGCAATCAGCCCCAGCATTTT. Amino acids: CASTQDRASGNQPQHF.

This chain connects TRBV27 to TRBJ2-7, with D tentatively TRBD2 (5 bases). The germline V gene has CDR1 MNHEY and CDR2 SMNVEV (reference sequence). Deletions cut 3 bases from V and 3 bases from J, with 9 bases between. The CDR3 totals 13 residues. CDR3 nucleotides: TGTGCCAGCAGTTTCCGACTAAACTACGAGCAGTACTTC. Protein sequence: CASSFRLNYEQYF.

V gene TRBV20-1 combines with J gene TRBJ2-3; unclear D gene. Germline V gives CDR1 DFQATT, CDR2 SNEGSKA (reference sequence). CDR3 length equals 15 residues. The V end lost 1 base, the J end lost 0 bases, and 11 bases lay between the germline ends. The CDR3 protein is CSARVFPRSTDTQYF. CDR3 coding DNA: TGCAGTGCTAGAGTCTTCCCCCGCAGCACAGATACGCAGTATTTT.

This clonotype was observed a handful of times. The chain uses TRBV12-3 or TRBV12-4 and TRBJ2-7; no clear D gene. The CDR3 covers 12 residues. V gave up 3 bases and J gave up 7 bases, with 10 bases separating them. CDR3 DNA: TGTGCCAGCAGTTTCCAAAGGGAAGAGCAGTACTTC. Amino acid sequence: CASSFQREEQYF.